This TCR beta chain was sequenced for a study of regulatory T cells in long-lasting Graves disease. The CDR3 sequence is 17 residues long. Germline trimming cut 5 bases from V and 5 bases from J; bases unmatched to any gene: 10. The sample holds a few counts of this clonotype. Sample time point: newly diagnosed GD, antithyroid drugs for less than 3 months. RNA isolated from PBMCs was used to make the TCR library. Through Arm-PCR of CDR3 regions and iRepertoire HTBI primers, TCR beta libraries were built. TCRdb independently ran MiXCR on the multiplex PCR reads; one entry per CDR3 protein. Of about 560,000 distinct CDR3 sequences listed, around 16% are singletons. Another study also made use of these data, one on T cells in Graves' hyperthyroidism and ophthalmopathy. That study reports: An initial round of RT-PCR targeting the TCR CDR3 relied on the HTBI primer set.

The chain recombines TRBV12-3 or TRBV12-4 with TRBJ2-5; 14 nucleotides align to TRBD2. The receptor was isolated from a man between 18 and 35 years old with Graves disease. The source was peripheral blood mononuclear cells (PBMCs), collected at new diagnosis, from a patient treated with antithyroid drugs. The CDR3 here is CASSPRTSGRRRETQYF. CDR3 sequence (DNA): TGTGCCAGCAGTCCCCGGACTAGCGGGAGGAGGCGGGAGACCCAGTACTTC.